This entry lists 22 T cell receptor beta chains sequenced from one sample in a study of blood T cell repertoires in COVID-19. Sequencing used immunoSEQ multiplex PCR; TCRdb keeps in-frame clones, though not all of them. This table holds some 120,000 clones, roughly 80% found once. The sample comprised peripheral blood. These receptor sequences come from a human donor in a cohort sampled during active COVID-19.

V gene TRBV7-2 combines with J gene TRBJ1-2; 12 positions agree with TRBD1. This CDR3 comprises 14 residues. CDR1 SGHTA and CDR2 FQGNSA come from the germline V gene. Losses at the gene ends were 10 bases for V and 7 bases for J; bases not matched to a gene: 10. The CDR3 DNA is TGTGCCACCAACCGGGACAGGGGGCTTAGTGGCTACACCTTC. This translates into CATNRDRGLSGYTF.

The count of this clone is one. J is TRBJ1-1 and V is TRBV6-2 or TRBV6-3; 12 bases fit TRBD1. Germline V CDR1 and CDR2: MNHEY, SVGEGT. CDR3 length: 17 amino acids. The trim removed 5 bases at V and 4 bases at J, leaving 11 bases unmatched. The DNA of the CDR3 is TGTGCCAGCAGTACCCCGGGACAGGGGGCCTTTGGCACTGAAGCTTTCTTT. It codes for CASSTPGQGAFGTEAFF.

Only one count was recorded for this clone. The V and J genes are TRBV27 and TRBJ1-6; D is ambiguous. Trimming pared 2 bases from V and 9 bases from J, leaving 8 bases between. Germline V gene data show CDR1 as MNHEY and CDR2 as SMNVEV (reference sequence). This CDR3 has 13 residues. The CDR3 bases are TGTGCCAGCAGTTTAGAGGGAGGTTCACCCCTCCACTTT. It codes for CASSLEGGSPLHF.

The genes are TRBV2 and TRBJ2-1, with a possible D match to TRBD2 (6 bases). Trimming cost V 5 bases and J 7 bases, with 15 bases left between them. The CDR3 sequence is 14 residues long. Germline-derived CDR1 and CDR2 are SNHLY and FYNNEI. The CDR3 sequence: CASSYSGPANEQFF. In DNA form, the CDR3 reads TGTGCCAGCAGTTATAGCGGACCAGCAAATGAGCAGTTCTTC.

V gene TRBV7-3 combines with J gene TRBJ2-7, with D possibly matching TRBD1 (6 bases). The CDR3 contains 15 residues. V was trimmed by 1 base and J by 2 bases, leaving 12 bases between them. Germline V gene lookup returns CDR1 SGHTA and CDR2 FQGTGA. The CDR3 protein is CASSLRGGTTYEQYF. The CDR3 coding sequence is TGTGCCAGCAGCTTAAGAGGGGGAACGACCTACGAGCAGTACTTC.

This rearrangement joins TRBV3-1 (or the pseudogene TRBV3-2) to TRBJ1-2; D perhaps matches TRBD1 (5 bases). This CDR3 spans 17 amino acids. CDR1 and CDR2 from the germline V gene are LGHDT and YNNKEL (reference sequence). V lost 3 bases and J lost 2, with 19 bases in between. Here the CDR3 DNA reads TGTGCCAGCAGCCACGAATCTCTCACAGGCCAAAACTATGGCTACACCTTC. Translated, it gives CASSHESLTGQNYGYTF.

V and J are TRBV28 and TRBJ2-1; possibly TRBD2 for D (5 bases). There are 15 residues in the CDR3. Per germline, CDR1 MDHEN and CDR2 SYDVKM. Trimming pared 3 bases from V and 7 bases from J, leaving 16 bases between. CDR3 in amino acids: CASSLGGSIGNEQFF. The CDR3, as DNA: TGTGCCAGCAGTTTGGGTGGGAGTATAGGAAATGAGCAGTTCTTC.

V usage is TRBV5-1 and J usage is TRBJ2-3, with 11 bases fitting TRBD1. The CDR3 is made up of 16 amino acids. With 0 bases clipped from V and 4 bases from J, the junction kept 4 bases outside the gene matches. CDR1 is SGHRS and CDR2 is YFSETQ in the germline V gene. DNA for the CDR3: TGCGCCAGCAGCTTGGGAGAGGGACAGGGGGCAGATACGCAGTATTTT. Translating it yields CASSLGEGQGADTQYF.

This sequence joins TRBV5-1 and TRBJ1-1, with 7 bases aligning to TRBD1. J gave up 8 bases and V 7 bases, and 8 bases lay outside the gene matches. Looked up from germline, CDR1 is SGHRS and CDR2 is YFSETQ. CDR3 length equals 12 residues. As DNA, the CDR3 is TGCGCCAGCGGATACGGGACAGCCGAAGCTTTCTTT. Translating it yields CASGYGTAEAFF. The full variable domain, rest sourced from reference TRBV5-1 and TRBJ1-1, is KAGVTQTPRYLIKTRGQQVTLSCSPISGHRSVSWYQQTPGQGLQFLFEYFSETQRNKGNFPGRFSGRQFSNSRSEMNVSTLELGDSALYLCASGYGTAEAFFGQGTRLTVV.

The chain couples TRBV3-1 (or the pseudogene TRBV3-2) to TRBJ1-2; tentative D call: TRBD1 (5 bases). The CDR3 contains 14 residues. Germline assignment: CDR1 LGHDT and CDR2 YNNKEL (reference sequence). V lost 6 bases to trimming and J lost 5 bases, with 16 bases between them. The CDR3 is CASRGEGLGYGYTF. DNA of the CDR3: TGTGCCAGCAGAGGGGAGGGTTTAGGGTATGGCTACACCTTC.

The V call is TRBV5-1, the J call TRBJ2-3, with TRBD1 matching 8 bases. Germline values: CDR1 SGHRS, CDR2 YFSETQ. The V segment lost 0 bases and the J segment 3 bases; nucleotides outside the gene matches: 6. CDR3 length equals 16 residues. The CDR3 region has the DNA TGCGCCAGCAGCTTGGGTGGCAGGGGGCAGACAGATACGCAGTATTTT. It is translated as CASSLGGRGQTDTQYF.

This chain links TRBV11-2 with TRBJ2-6; D remains ambiguous. Germline CDR1 reads SGHAT; CDR2 reads FQNNGV. This CDR3 has 15 amino acids. V gave up 3 bases and J gave up 0 bases, with 6 bases separating them. CDR3: CASSFRGSGANVLTF. For the CDR3, the DNA is TGTGCCAGCAGCTTCCGCGGCTCTGGGGCCAACGTCCTGACTTTC.

The chain links TRBV7-9 to TRBJ2-3; D may be TRBD2 (5 bases). In germline, CDR1 is SEHNR, CDR2 FQNEAQ (reference sequence). This CDR3 comprises 13 residues. V was clipped by 0 bases and J by 4 bases, with 5 bases between them. DNA of the CDR3: TGTGCCAGCAGCTTAGCGGGAGCAGATACGCAGTATTTT. Amino acids: CASSLAGADTQYF.

CDR3 nucleotide sequence: TGCGCCAGCAGCGTGGGACTCCCCACTCCTTGGACCGGGGAGCTGTTTTTT. It specifies CASSVGLPTPWTGELFF. The chain carries TRBV5-1 and TRBJ2-2, with a tentative D call TRBD2 (6 bases). V gave up 4 bases and J gave up 5 bases, with 21 bases separating them. CDR1 and CDR2 (germline): SGHRS, YFSETQ. The CDR3 length is 17 residues.

This chain links TRBV29-1 with TRBJ2-7; the match to TRBD2 covers 7 bases. Germline loops: CDR1 SQVTM, CDR2 ANQGSEA. V gave up 4 bases and J gave up 4 bases; unmatched junction bases: 7. The CDR3 length is 13 residues. The chain's CDR3 is CSVARRESYEQYF. The CDR3 bases are TGCAGCGTTGCCCGGCGGGAGTCTTACGAGCAGTACTTC.

V and J are TRBV2 and TRBJ2-7; TRBD2 aligns across 13 bases. The germline CDR1 and CDR2 sequences are SNHLY and FYNNEI. V lost 10 bases and J lost 8; bases outside the gene matches: 8. This CDR3 is built from 13 residues. CDR3 coding DNA: TGTGCCATCGACGGGACTAGCGGGACTCAGCAGTACTTC. The encoded protein is CAIDGTSGTQQYF.

This clone was detected a few times. This chain links TRBV30 with TRBJ2-1; 9 positions match TRBD1. CDR1 is GTSNPN and CDR2 is SVGIG in the germline V gene (reference sequence). The J segment lost 4 bases and the V segment lost 5 bases, leaving 3 bases of the junction unmatched. The CDR3 contains 13 residues. The CDR3 DNA reads as TGTGCCTGGGGACAGGGGATATACAATGAGCAGTTCTTC. This sequence encodes CAWGQGIYNEQFF. The full variable domain, completed using reference TRBV30 and TRBJ2-1, is SQTIHQWPATLVQPVGSPLSLECTVEGTSNPNLYWYRQAAGRGLQLLFYSVGIGQISSEVPQNLSASRPQDRQFILSSKKLLLSDSGFYLCAWGQGIYNEQFFGPGTRLTVL.

The V and J genes are TRBV28 and TRBJ2-5, with D tentatively TRBD2 (5 bases). Trimming took 6 bases from V and 4 from J, leaving 12 bases between them. This CDR3 is 13 amino acids long. Germline CDR1 is MDHEN and CDR2 is SYDVKM. The CDR3 here is CASSRPGLETQYF. In DNA, the CDR3 is TGTGCCAGCAGCCGGCCGGGGTTAGAGACCCAGTACTTC.

The J gene is TRBJ2-7, the V gene TRBV11-2; D gene unclear. CDR1 is SGHAT and CDR2 is FQNNGV in the germline V gene. This CDR3 is 11 amino acids long. The V and J ends lost 5 bases and 6 bases respectively, with 8 bases between them. CDR3 sequence (DNA): TGTGCCAGCAGCCACAATTTCGAGCAGTACTTC. Its protein product is CASSHNFEQYF. Full variable domain (rest looked up from reference TRBV11-2 and TRBJ2-7): EAGVAQSPRYKIIEKRQSVAFWCNPISGHATLYWYQQILGQGPKLLIQFQNNGVVDDSQLPKDRFSAERLKGVDSTLKIQPAKLEDSAVYLCASSHNFEQYFGPGTRLTVT.

J is TRBJ1-4 and V is TRBV7-2; D might be TRBD1 (5 bases). CDR1 is SGHTA, CDR2 FQGNSA, per germline. The V end lost 6 bases, the J end lost 0 bases, and 14 bases lay between the germline ends. CDR3 length: 16 residues. CDR3 nucleotide sequence: TGTGCCAGCAGTAGCAGGGCTCTTGCAACTAATGAAAAACTGTTTTTT. It translates to CASSSRALATNEKLFF.

The chain is built from TRBV10-3 and TRBJ1-5; weak D call: TRBD1 (5 bases). V was shortened by 4 bases and J by 4 bases, with 11 bases between the two germline ends. The CDR3 runs to 14 residues. The germline V gene has CDR1 ENHRY and CDR2 SYGVKD. Written as DNA, the CDR3 is TGTGCCATCAGTGCCGCGGGGGGAAATCAGCCCCAGCATTTT. Its translation is CAISAAGGNQPQHF.

This clone was seen a handful of times. The V gene is TRBV25-1, the J gene TRBJ2-3; 9 positions agree with TRBD2. CDR1 and CDR2 from the germline V gene are MGHDK and SYGVNS. The ends lost 2 bases at V and 0 bases at J; junction bases unmatched: 3. This CDR3 has 16 residues. CDR3 residues: CASSELAGTSTDTQYF. Written as DNA, the CDR3 is TGTGCCAGCAGTGAACTAGCGGGGACTAGCACAGATACGCAGTATTTT.